This T cell receptor beta chain was obtained from a study of blood T cells in healthy people across ages. In the study overall: About one barcoded beta molecule was captured per two T cells (by template switching).

The CDR3 has 11 amino acids. The V and J ends lost 8 bases and 7 bases respectively, with 11 bases between them. With a J-beta primer mix and a sample-barcoded 5' primer, a second PCR ran 7 to 11 cycles. MiXCR was run by TCRdb on the 5' RACE reads, yielding one entry per CDR3 protein. In the table there are hundreds of thousands of distinct CDR3 sequences, roughly 48% of which are singletons. The origin of this receptor is a man at least 80 years old in good health. The sequenced material came from blood. V usage is TRBV12-3 or TRBV12-4 and J usage is TRBJ2-5; D is unclear. Here the CDR3 DNA reads TGTGCCAGCGACCTAACGGGGACCCAGTACTTC. Protein product: CASDLTGTQYF.